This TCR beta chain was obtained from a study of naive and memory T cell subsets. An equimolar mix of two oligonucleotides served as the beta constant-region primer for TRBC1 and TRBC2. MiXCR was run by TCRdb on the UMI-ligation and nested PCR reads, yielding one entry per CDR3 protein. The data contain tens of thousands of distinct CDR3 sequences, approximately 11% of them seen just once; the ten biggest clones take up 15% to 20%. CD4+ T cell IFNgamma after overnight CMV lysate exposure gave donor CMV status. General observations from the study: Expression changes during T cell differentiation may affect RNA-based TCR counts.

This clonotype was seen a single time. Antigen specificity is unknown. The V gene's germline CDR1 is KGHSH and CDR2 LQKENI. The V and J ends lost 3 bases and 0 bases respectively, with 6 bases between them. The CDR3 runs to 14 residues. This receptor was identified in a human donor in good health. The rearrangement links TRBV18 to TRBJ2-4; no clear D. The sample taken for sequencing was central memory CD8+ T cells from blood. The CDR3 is CASSPPLAKNIQYF. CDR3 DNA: TGTGCCAGCTCACCCCCCTTAGCCAAAAACATTCAGTACTTC.